This T cell receptor beta chain was sequenced for a study of blood T cells in healthy people across ages. Study-wide results and limits: As naive T cell percentage varied, TCR beta diversity correlated strongly with it. Nothing was known about donor CMV status, and this possibly confounded expanded clonotype changes.

Turning to this clonotype: The antigen remains undetermined.

Primers used in a second PCR of about 6 to 12 cycles were a sample-barcoded 5' primer and a J-beta primer mix. With 12 random nucleotides, a template-switch adaptor tagged each individual cDNA molecule. TCRdb re-called the 5' RACE reads through MiXCR, storing one row per CDR3 protein. The sample includes some 940,000 distinct CDR3 sequences, 25% to 30% of them seen just once. CDR1 is SGHRS, CDR2 YFSETQ, per germline. Trimming pared 4 bases from V and 1 base from J, leaving 8 bases between. The CDR3 is 13 residues long. Separately, the same data were catalogued under a study of T cells of mothers and their children. That publication notes: For unrelated pairs as for related ones, thymic selection shapes TCR recombination output similarly.

Sequencing used blood. The receptor was isolated from a woman aged 40-49 years in good health. This chain uses TRBV5-1 with TRBJ2-5; D may be TRBD1 (5 bases). CDR3 region: CASSLQVQETQYF. DNA for the CDR3: TGCGCCAGCAGCCTACAGGTCCAAGAGACCCAGTACTTC.